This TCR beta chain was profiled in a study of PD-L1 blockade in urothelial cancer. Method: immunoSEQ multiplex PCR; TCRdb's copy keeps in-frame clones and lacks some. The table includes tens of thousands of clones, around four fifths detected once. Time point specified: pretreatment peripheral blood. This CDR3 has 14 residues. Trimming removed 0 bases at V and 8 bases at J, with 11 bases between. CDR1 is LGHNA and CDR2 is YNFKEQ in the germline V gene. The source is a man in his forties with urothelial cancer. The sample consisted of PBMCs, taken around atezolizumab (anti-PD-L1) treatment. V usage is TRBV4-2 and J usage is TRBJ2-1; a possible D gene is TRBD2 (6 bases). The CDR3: CASSQEGGEDEQFF. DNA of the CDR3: TGTGCCAGCAGCCAAGAGGGCGGGGAAGATGAGCAGTTCTTC.